The 2 T cell receptor beta chains listed next were all sequenced from one sample in a study of CXCR3-negative and CXCR3-positive naive CD8 T cells. TRB cDNA was prepared as libraries by UMI-labeled 5' RACE. Following a re-call of the 5' RACE reads, TCRdb has one entry per CDR3 protein and lacks DNA. Its listing shows 130,000 or so distinct CDR3 sequences. Sequences were obtained from naive CXCR3- CD8+ T cells from blood. Described subset: CD45RO-CCR7+CD27+CD95- naive CD8+ T cells lacking CXCR3 (TNR3-). All receptors come from a human donor in good health. Some clones in this sample may be carry-over from other donors' samples.

This chain links TRBV12-3 or TRBV12-4 with TRBJ1-1; with no DNA, the TCRdb D assignment of TRBD1 cannot be verified. The CDR3 runs to 14 residues. The CDR3 region is CASSLGQGSTEAFF.

The genes are TRBV29-1 and TRBJ1-1; TCRdb picks TRBD1, but there is no DNA to check that call. Germline V gene sequence: CDR1 SQVTM, CDR2 ANQGSEA. This CDR3 has 13 residues. CDR3 sequence reads: CSVAGALNTEAFF. The full variable domain, its missing parts supplied by reference TRBV29-1 and TRBJ1-1, is SAVISQKPSRDICQRGTSLTIQCQVDSQVTMMFWYRQQPGQSLTLIATANQGSEATYESGFVIDKFPISRPNLTFSTLTVSNMSPEDSSIYLCSVAGALNTEAFFGQGTRLTVV.